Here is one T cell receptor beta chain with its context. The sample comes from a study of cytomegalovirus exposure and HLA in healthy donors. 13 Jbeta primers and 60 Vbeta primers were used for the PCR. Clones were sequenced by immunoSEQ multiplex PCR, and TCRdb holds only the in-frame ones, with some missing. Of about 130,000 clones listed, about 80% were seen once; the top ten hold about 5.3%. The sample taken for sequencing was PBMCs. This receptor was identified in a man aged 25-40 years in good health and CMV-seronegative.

CDR3 residues: CASSPTAGGNTGELFF. Here the CDR3 DNA reads TGTGCCAGCAGCCCCACCGCCGGGGGTAACACCGGGGAGCTGTTTTTT. The chain carries TRBV7-9 and TRBJ2-2; D is possibly TRBD2 (6 bases). The germline V and J ends were trimmed by 5 bases and 2 bases, with 15 bases remaining between them. Germline V lookup: CDR1 SEHNR, CDR2 FQNEAQ (reference sequence). This CDR3 comprises 16 residues. Full variable domain (rest looked up from reference TRBV7-9 and TRBJ2-2): DTGVSQNPRHKITKRGQNVTFRCDPISEHNRLYWYRQTLGQGPEFLTYFQNEAQLEKSRLLSDRFSAERPKGSFSTLEIQRTEQGDSAMYLCASSPTAGGNTGELFFGEGSRLTVL.